The clone carrying this T cell receptor beta chain has only a few counts. Antigen specificity is unknown. The data were produced by immunoSEQ multiplex PCR, yet TCRdb's version contains in-frame clones alone and is incomplete. There are under 20,000 clones in the sample; more than 75% occur only once, and roughly 27% lies in the top ten. This specimen belongs to a study of PD-1 blockade in classical Hodgkin lymphoma. In every patient, relapse followed autologous stem cell transplantation, while exposure to brentuximab vedotin differed. Complete response, partial response or progressive disease were the best responses. Germline V lookup: CDR1 SQVTM, CDR2 ANQGSEA. CDR3 length: 11 residues. Study outcomes and limitations: Patients excluded were those beginning nivolumab under 1 year after ASCT. Complete responders showed a baseline diversity that resembled the diversity of newly diagnosed patients. CD8+ TCR diversity did not rise significantly by C4D1, unlike CD4+.

The material was peripheral blood mononuclear cells (PBMCs), obtained before the second cycle of nivolumab. The chain recombines TRBV29-1 with TRBJ1-1, with 9 positions matching TRBD1. The sequence came from a human donor with classical Hodgkin lymphoma. CDR3 in DNA: TGCAGTGGGGACAGGGATACTGAAGCTTTCTTT. As protein: CSGDRDTEAFF. The whole variable domain, filled in from reference TRBV29-1 and TRBJ1-1, reads SAVISQKPSRDICQRGTSLTIQCQVDSQVTMMFWYRQQPGQSLTLIATANQGSEATYESGFVIDKFPISRPNLTFSTLTVSNMSPEDSSIYLCSGDRDTEAFFGQGTRLTVV.